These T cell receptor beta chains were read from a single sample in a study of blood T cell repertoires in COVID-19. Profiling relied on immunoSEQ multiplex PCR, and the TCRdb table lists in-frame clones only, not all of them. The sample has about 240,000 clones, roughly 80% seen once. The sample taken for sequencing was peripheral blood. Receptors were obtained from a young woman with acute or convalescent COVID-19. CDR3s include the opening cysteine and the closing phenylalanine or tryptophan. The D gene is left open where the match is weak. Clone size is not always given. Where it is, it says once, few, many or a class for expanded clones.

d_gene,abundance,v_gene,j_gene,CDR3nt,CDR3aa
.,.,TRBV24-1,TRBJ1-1,TGTGCCACCCGTACTGACACTGAAGCTTTCTTT,CATRTDTEAFF
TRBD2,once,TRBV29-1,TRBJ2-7,TGCAGCGTTGAGTCTAGCGGAAACTACGAGCAGTACTTC,CSVESSGNYEQYF
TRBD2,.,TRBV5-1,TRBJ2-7,TGCGCCAGCAGCTTGGGCGGGAGAATAAGCGAGCAGTACTTC,CASSLGGRISEQYF
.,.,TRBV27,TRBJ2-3,TGTGCCAGCAGTTTATTTCTACAGGGGAGGCCAGATACGCAGTATTTT,CASSLFLQGRPDTQYF
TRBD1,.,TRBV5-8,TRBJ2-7,TGTGCCAGCAGCTCCGGGACAGGGGTTTTCGACGAGCAGTACTTC,CASSSGTGVFDEQYF
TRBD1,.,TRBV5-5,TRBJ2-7,TGTGCCAGCAGCTTGCCACCGGGACAGGGCTACGAGCAGTACTTC,CASSLPPGQGYEQYF
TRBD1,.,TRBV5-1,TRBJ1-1,TGCGCCAGCAGCTTAATACAGGGGCTTAAGACTGAAGCTTTCTTT,CASSLIQGLKTEAFF
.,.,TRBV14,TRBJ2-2,TGTGCCAGCAGCCAACAGGGACACCGCACCGGGGAGCTGTTTTTT,CASSQQGHRTGELFF
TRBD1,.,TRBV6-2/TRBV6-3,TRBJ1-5,TGTGCCAGCAGTTGGTACAGGGGAGGAAACAATCAGCCCCAGCATTTT,CASSWYRGGNNQPQHF
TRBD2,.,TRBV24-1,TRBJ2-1,TGTGCCACCTCCACGCGGGCGGGAGCCAATGAGCAGTTCTTC,CATSTRAGANEQFF
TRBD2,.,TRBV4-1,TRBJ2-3,TGCGCCAGCAGCCAAGATATGGGCGGGAGGGCTACGCAGTATTTT,CASSQDMGGRATQYF
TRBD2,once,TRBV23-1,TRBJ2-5,TGCGCCAGCAGTCACGCGGGACTAGTGCATGAGACCCAGTACTTC,CASSHAGLVHETQYF
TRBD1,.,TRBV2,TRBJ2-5,TGTGCCAGCAGGGGGACAGGGGGCGTGGAGACCCAGTACTTC,CASRGTGGVETQYF
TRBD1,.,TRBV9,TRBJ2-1,TGTGCCAGCAGCTTCGCCCTCGACAGGGTGCTATTCTTC,CASSFALDRVLFF
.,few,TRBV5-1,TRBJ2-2,TGCGCCAGCAAGGGTGGTGGACAGACCGCGAACACCGGGGAGCTGTTTTTT,CASKGGGQTANTGELFF
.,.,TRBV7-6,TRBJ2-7,TGTGCCAGCAGCTCCAATATGGGCAGCTCCTACGAGCAGTACTTC,CASSSNMGSSYEQYF
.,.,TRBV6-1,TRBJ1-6,TGTGCCAGCAGTGAAAGCAGGGCGTCGAATTCACCCCTCCACTTT,CASSESRASNSPLHF
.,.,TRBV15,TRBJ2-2,TGTGCCACCAGCAGAGGAGGGAAGTCGCCCGGGGAGCTGTTTTTT,CATSRGGKSPGELFF
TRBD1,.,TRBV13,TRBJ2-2,TGTGCCAGCAGCTCCGGGACAGGGCGAGAGGAGCTGTTTTTT,CASSSGTGREELFF
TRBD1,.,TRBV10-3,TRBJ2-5,TGTGCCGCCCGGGACAGGGAGACGGAGACCCAGTACTTC,CAARDRETETQYF
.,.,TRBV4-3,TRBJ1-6,TGCGCCAGCAGCCAAGGGGCTCTTTATAATTCACCCCTCCACTTT,CASSQGALYNSPLHF
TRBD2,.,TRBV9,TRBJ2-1,TGTGCCAGCAGCGTAGGCCCAGCGGGAGAGCAGTTCTTC,CASSVGPAGEQFF
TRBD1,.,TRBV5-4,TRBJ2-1,TGTGCCAGCAGCTGGGGACAGGGACCCTACAATGAGCAGTTCTTC,CASSWGQGPYNEQFF
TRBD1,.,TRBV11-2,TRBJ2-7,TGTGCCAGCAGCCCGGGGACAGGGGGCGCGTACGAGCAGTACTTC,CASSPGTGGAYEQYF
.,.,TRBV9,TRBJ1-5,TGTGCCAGCAGCGACCGCGACAGAGATCAGCCCCAGCATTTT,CASSDRDRDQPQHF
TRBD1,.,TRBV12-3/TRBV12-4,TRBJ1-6,TGTGCCAGCACCGGACAGGGCTCACCCCTCCACTTT,CASTGQGSPLHF
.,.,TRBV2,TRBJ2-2,TGTGCCAGCAGTGAAGAAAATGAAGTGGACAGTTCGAACACCGGGGAGCTGTTTTTT,CASSEENEVDSSNTGELFF
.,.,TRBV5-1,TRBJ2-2,TGCGCCAGCAGCCTCAGGGAGGCCGGGGAGCTGTTTTTT,CASSLREAGELFF
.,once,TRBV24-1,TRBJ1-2,TGTGCCACCAGTGATTCCGAGGATGCCTATGGCTACACCTTC,CATSDSEDAYGYTF
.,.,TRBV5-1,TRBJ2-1,TGCGCCAGCAGCTTGGGGAGGGGGCTGGACAACAATGAGCAGTTCTTC,CASSLGRGLDNNEQFF
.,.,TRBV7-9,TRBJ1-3,TGTGCCAGCGGTGGACAGTTTAACTCTGGAAACACCATATATTTT,CASGGQFNSGNTIYF
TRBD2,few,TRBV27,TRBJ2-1,TGTGCCAGCACGGGACTAGCGGGCACCCCTACCTACAATGAGCAGTTCTTC,CASTGLAGTPTYNEQFF
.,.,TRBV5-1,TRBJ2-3,TGCGCCAGCAGCTTGGACGTGATCGGGGTCACAGATACGCAGTATTTT,CASSLDVIGVTDTQYF
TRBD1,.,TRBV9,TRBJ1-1,TGTGCCAGCAGCGTCGTGGACAGGGGGCTGACTGAAGCTTTCTTT,CASSVVDRGLTEAFF
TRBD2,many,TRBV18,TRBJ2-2,TGTGCCAGCTCACCACCGGTCAGCGGGAGATCCGGGGAGCTGTTTTTT,CASSPPVSGRSGELFF
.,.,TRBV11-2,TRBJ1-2,TGTGCCAGCAGCCAACCTAACAGGGTAGCTAACTATGGCTACACCTTC,CASSQPNRVANYGYTF
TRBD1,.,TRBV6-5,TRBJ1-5,TGTGCCAGCAGTTCCCGACAGGGGCCCAATCAGCCCCAGCATTTT,CASSSRQGPNQPQHF
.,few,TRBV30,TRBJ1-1,TGTGCCTGGAGTGTACTTCCAGGAATGAACACTGAAGCTTTCTTT,CAWSVLPGMNTEAFF
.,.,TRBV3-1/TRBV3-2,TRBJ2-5,TGTGCCAGCAGCCTACCCCAGGCAACCCAAGAGACCCAGTACTTC,CASSLPQATQETQYF
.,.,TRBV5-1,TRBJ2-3,TGCGCCAGCAGCATAAACACAGATACGCAGTATTTT,CASSINTDTQYF
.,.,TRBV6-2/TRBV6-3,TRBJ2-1,TGTGCCAGCAGTTACTCGCGGGACAGGTTCTTC,CASSYSRDRFF
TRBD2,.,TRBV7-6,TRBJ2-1,TGTGCCAGCAGCCCCGGACTAGCGGGAGTAGAGCAGTTCTTC,CASSPGLAGVEQFF
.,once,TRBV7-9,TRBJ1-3,TGTGCCAGCAGCCCCTTTAGCGGGCCTCAGCTGTGGGGAAACACCATATATTTT,CASSPFSGPQLWGNTIYF
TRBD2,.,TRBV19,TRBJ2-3,TGTGCCAGTAGTCCCGGCCTAGCGGGAGCCCTGAGCACAGATACGCAGTATTTT,CASSPGLAGALSTDTQYF
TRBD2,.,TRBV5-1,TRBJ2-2,TGCGCCAGCAGCGATCCACAAGGCGGGGGGTACACCGGGGAGCTGTTTTTT,CASSDPQGGGYTGELFF
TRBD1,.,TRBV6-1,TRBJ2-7,TGTGCCAGCAGTGAATGGCAGGGGGCCCCCTACGAGCAGTACTTC,CASSEWQGAPYEQYF
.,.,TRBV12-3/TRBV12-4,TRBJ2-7,TGTGCCAGCAGTCAACAGGGCTACGAGCAGTACTTC,CASSQQGYEQYF
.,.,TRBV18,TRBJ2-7,TGTGCCAGCTCACCACCGTGGGGGGACGACGAGCAGTACTTC,CASSPPWGDDEQYF
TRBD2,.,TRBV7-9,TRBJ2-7,TGTGCCAGCAGCTTAGCGTCTTATCCAGCGGGAGGGGAGCAGTACTTC,CASSLASYPAGGEQYF
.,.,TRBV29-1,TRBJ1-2,TGCAGCGTTGAAGTGTCACAAGACTATGGCTACACCTTC,CSVEVSQDYGYTF
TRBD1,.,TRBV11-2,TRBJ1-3,TGTGCCAGCAGCGCGATACAGGGGAGCTCTGGAAACACCATATATTTT,CASSAIQGSSGNTIYF
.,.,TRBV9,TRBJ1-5,TGTGCCAGCAGCGTAGGTGGCAGGGAGGGACAGCCCCAGCATTTT,CASSVGGREGQPQHF
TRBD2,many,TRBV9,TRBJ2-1,TGTGCCAGCACCCCCTACTTAGCGGGAGAAGGTGAGCAGTTCTTC,CASTPYLAGEGEQFF
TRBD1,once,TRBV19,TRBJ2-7,TGTGCCAGTAGGGGACAGGGTTTCGACGAGCAGTACTTC,CASRGQGFDEQYF